This TCR beta chain was recovered during a study of T-cell reconstitution after alpha-beta-depleted transplantation in children. In regard to this clonotype: Its antigen is unknown.

Study-wide results and limits: Recipient T cells and thymic progenitors that survived gave rise to the high TCRbeta diversity observed at day 60 in some patients. Alpha-beta T cells about two months after transplant reportedly derived from several hundred expanded graft clones. One year post-transplant, T-cell counts and diversity were largely derived from T cells produced anew.

For TCRbeta, the library was prepared with unique molecular identifiers. Each CDR3 protein is one row after TCRdb ran MiXCR on the PCR reads. The sample lists 900,000 or so distinct CDR3 sequences; 16% were seen once. CDR3 length: 14 residues. Per germline, CDR1 SGHTA and CDR2 FQGTGA. Trimming took off 8 bases at V and 7 bases at J, with 21 bases between the two ends. The V gene is TRBV7-3, the J gene TRBJ2-7; D is possibly TRBD2 (5 bases). This receptor was identified in a male patient aged 5 to 17 who had a stem cell transplant for acute lymphoblastic leukemia, so the T cells may come from the graft donor. Sequenced material: PBMCs, mostly from graft donor cells, taken 360 days after TCRalphabeta/CD19-depleted stem cell transplant. CDR3 in amino acids: CASRDGGSPGEQYF. CDR3 nucleotides: TGTGCCAGCCGAGACGGCGGGTCTCCGGGGGAGCAGTACTTC.